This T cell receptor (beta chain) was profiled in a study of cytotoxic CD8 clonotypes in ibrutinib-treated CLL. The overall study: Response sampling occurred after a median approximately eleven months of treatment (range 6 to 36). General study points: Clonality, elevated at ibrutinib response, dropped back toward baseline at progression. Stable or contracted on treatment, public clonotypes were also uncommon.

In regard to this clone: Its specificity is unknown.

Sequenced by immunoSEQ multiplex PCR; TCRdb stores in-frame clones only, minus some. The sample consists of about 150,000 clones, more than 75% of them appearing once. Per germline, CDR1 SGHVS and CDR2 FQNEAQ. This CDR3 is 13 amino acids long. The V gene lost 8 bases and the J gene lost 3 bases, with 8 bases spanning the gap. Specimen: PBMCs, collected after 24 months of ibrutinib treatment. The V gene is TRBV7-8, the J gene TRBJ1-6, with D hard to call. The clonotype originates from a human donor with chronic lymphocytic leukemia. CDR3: CASARSYNSPLHF. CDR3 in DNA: TGTGCCAGCGCGAGGAGCTATAATTCACCCCTCCACTTT.